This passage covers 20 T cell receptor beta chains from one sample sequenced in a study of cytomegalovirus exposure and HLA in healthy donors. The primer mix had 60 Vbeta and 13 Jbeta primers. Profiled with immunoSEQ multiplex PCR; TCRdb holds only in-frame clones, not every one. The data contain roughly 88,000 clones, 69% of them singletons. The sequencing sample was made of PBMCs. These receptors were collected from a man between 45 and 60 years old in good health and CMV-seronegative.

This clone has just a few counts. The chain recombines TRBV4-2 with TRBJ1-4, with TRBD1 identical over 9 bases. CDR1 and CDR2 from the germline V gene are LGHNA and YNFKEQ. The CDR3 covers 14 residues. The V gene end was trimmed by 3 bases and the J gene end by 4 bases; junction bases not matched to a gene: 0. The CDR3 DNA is TGTGCCAGCAGCCAGGACAGGGGTAATGAAAAACTGTTTTTT. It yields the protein CASSQDRGNEKLFF.

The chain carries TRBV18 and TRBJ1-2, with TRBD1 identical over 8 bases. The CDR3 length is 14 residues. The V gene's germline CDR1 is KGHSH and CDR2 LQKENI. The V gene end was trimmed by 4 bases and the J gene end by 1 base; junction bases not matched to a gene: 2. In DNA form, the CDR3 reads TGTGCCAGCTCACAGGGACAGGTTAACTATGGCTACACCTTC. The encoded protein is CASSQGQVNYGYTF.

CDR3 sequence: CASSLRRRTDTQYF. CDR3 nucleotide sequence: TGTGCCAGCAGCTTAAGGAGACGCACAGATACGCAGTATTTT. The V call is TRBV5-6, the J call TRBJ2-3; D gene ambiguous. The germline V gene encodes CDR1 SGHDT and CDR2 YYEEEE. CDR3 size: 14 residues. Trimming stripped 2 bases from V and 1 base from J, with 8 bases between.

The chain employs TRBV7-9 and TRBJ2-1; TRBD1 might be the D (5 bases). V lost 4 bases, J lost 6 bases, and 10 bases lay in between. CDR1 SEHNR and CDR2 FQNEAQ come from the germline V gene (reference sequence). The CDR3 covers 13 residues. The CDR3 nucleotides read TGTGCCAGCAGCTACCAAGGGGTCAATGAGCAGTTCTTC. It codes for CASSYQGVNEQFF.

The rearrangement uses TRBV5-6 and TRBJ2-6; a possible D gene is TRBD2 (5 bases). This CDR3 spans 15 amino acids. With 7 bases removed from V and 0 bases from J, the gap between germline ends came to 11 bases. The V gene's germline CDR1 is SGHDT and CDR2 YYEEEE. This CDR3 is CASGLDLSGANVLTF. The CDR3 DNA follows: TGTGCCAGCGGACTGGATCTCTCTGGGGCCAACGTCCTGACTTTC.

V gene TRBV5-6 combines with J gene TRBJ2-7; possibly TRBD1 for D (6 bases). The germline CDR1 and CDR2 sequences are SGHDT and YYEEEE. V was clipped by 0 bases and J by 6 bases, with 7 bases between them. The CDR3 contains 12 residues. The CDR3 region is CASSLVGGEQYF. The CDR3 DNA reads TGTGCCAGCAGCTTGGTAGGGGGCGAGCAGTACTTC.

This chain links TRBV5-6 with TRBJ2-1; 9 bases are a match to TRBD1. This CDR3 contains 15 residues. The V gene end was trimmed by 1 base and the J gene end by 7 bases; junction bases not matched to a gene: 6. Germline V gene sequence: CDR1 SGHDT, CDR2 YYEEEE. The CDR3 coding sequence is TGTGCCAGCAGCTTGATCGACAGGGGGAGGAATGAGCAGTTCTTC. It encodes CASSLIDRGRNEQFF. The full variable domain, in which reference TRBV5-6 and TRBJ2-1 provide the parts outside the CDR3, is DAGVTQSPTHLIKTRGQQVTLRCSPKSGHDTVSWYQQALGQGPQFIFQYYEEEERQRGNFPDRFSGHQFPNYSSELNVNALLLGDSALYLCASSLIDRGRNEQFFGPGTRLTVL.

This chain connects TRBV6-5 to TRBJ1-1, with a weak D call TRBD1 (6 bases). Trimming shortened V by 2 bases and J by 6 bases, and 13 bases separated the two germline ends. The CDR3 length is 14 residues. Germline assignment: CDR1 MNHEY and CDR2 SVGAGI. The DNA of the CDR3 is TGTGCCAGCAGTTACCTCAGGGGTTTCTCTGAAGCTTTCTTT. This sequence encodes CASSYLRGFSEAFF.

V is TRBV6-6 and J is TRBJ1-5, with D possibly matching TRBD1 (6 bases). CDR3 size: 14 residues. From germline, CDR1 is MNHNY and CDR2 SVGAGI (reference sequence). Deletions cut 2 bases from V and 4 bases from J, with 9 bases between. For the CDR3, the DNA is TGTGCCAGCAGTTACCAGCAGGGGAATCAGCCCCAGCATTTT. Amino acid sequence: CASSYQQGNQPQHF.

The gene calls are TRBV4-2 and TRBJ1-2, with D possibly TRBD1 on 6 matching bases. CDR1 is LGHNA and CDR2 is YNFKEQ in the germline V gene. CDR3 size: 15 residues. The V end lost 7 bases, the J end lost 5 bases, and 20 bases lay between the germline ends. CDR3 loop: CASTGSDRPAYGYTF. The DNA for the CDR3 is TGTGCCAGCACCGGCTCCGACAGGCCCGCTTATGGCTACACCTTC.

The CDR3 sequence is CASSGGTGAYNEQFF. The DNA of the CDR3 is TGTGCCAGCAGCGGAGGGACAGGTGCCTACAATGAGCAGTTCTTC. This rearrangement joins TRBV5-4 to TRBJ2-1, with TRBD1 matching 8 bases. After removal of 4 bases from V and 2 bases from J, the junction contained 5 bases not matched to a gene. The CDR3 totals 15 residues. The germline CDR1 and CDR2 sequences are SGHNT and YYREEE (reference sequence).

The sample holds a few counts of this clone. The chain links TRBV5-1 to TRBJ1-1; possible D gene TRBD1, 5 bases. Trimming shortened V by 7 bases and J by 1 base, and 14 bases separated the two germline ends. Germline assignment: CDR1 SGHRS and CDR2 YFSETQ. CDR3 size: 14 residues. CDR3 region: CASWGGSGNTEAFF. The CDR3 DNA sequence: TGCGCCAGCTGGGGGGGGTCGGGGAACACTGAAGCTTTCTTT.

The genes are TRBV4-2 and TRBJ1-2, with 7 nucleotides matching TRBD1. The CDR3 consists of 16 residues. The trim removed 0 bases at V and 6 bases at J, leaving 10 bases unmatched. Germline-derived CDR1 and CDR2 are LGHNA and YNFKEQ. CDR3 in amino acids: CASSQDAPRQGHGYTF. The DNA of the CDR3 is TGTGCCAGCAGCCAAGATGCCCCTCGACAGGGTCATGGCTACACCTTC.

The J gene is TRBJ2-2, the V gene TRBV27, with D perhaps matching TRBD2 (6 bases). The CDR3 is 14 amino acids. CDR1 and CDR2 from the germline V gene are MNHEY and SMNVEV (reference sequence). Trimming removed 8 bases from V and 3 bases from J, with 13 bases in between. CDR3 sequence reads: CASRRDGDTGELFF. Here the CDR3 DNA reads TGTGCCAGCCGGCGGGACGGAGACACCGGGGAGCTGTTTTTT.

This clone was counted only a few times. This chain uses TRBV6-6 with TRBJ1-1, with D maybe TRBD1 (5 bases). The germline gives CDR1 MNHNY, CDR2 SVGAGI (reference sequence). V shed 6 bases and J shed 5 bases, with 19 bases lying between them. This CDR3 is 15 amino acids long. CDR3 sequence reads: CASSPPLWEGTEAFF. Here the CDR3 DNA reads TGTGCCAGCAGCCCCCCCCTTTGGGAGGGGACTGAAGCTTTCTTT.

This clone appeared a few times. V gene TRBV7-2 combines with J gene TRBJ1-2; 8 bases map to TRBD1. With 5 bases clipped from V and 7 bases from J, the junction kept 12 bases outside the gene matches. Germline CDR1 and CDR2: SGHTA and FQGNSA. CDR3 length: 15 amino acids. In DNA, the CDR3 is TGTGCCAGCAGCCCCAGACAGGGGAGCGCCCTTGGCTACACCTTC. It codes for CASSPRQGSALGYTF.

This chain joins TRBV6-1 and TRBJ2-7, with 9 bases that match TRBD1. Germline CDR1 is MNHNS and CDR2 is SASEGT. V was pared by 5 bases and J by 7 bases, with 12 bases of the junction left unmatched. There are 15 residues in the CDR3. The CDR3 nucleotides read TGTGCCAGCAGTAACCCGGGACAGGGACGGTGGGAGCAGTACTTC. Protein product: CASSNPGQGRWEQYF.

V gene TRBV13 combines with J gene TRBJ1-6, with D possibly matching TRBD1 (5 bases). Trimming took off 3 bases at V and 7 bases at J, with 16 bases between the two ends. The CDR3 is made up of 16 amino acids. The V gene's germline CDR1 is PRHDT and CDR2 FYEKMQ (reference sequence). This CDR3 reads CASSLGQGMGNSPLHF. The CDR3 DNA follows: TGTGCCAGCAGCTTGGGTCAGGGAATGGGAAATTCACCCCTCCACTTT.

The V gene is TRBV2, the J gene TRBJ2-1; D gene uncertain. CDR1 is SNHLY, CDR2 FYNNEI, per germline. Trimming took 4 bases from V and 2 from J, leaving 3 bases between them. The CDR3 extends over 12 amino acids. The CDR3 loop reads CASSAAYNEQFF. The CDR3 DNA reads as TGTGCCAGCAGTGCGGCCTACAATGAGCAGTTCTTC.

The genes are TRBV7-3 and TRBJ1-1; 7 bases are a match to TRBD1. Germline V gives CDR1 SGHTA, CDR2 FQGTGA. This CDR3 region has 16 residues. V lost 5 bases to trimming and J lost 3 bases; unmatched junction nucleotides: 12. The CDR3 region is CASSRGADRDDTEAFF. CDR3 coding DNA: TGTGCCAGCAGCCGGGGAGCCGACAGGGACGACACTGAAGCTTTCTTT.